What follows describes a single TCR beta chain. The source of the sample is a study of blood T cell repertoires in COVID-19. At the level of the study: Italy, Spain and the United States were the sources of the convalescent and acute COVID-19 samples. Sample material is recorded as cDNA or gDNA derived from T cells, B-cell-depleted T cells, or PBMCs.

Source study methods: Cell counts per sample came from amplifying reference gene primers. The data were produced by immunoSEQ multiplex PCR, yet TCRdb's version contains in-frame clones alone and is incomplete. The V and J calls and clone size come from that table; D and trimming were worked out from the DNA. The table shows roughly 49,000 clones, with 83% occurring only once. The sequenced sample was peripheral blood. The TCR was taken from a man aged 35-49 years with acute or convalescent COVID-19.

CDR3 DNA: TGTGCCAGTAAGGACAGGGGCAATGAAAAACTGTTTTTT. Its translation is CASKDRGNEKLFF. The chain carries TRBV19 and TRBJ1-4; 9 bases are shared with TRBD1. The V and J ends lost 7 bases and 5 bases, in that order; junction bases with no gene match: 2. Germline values: CDR1 LNHDA, CDR2 SQIVND (reference sequence). The length of the CDR3 is 13 residues.